This T cell receptor beta chain was observed in a study of T-cell reconstitution after alpha-beta-depleted transplantation in children. Preparation of the TCRbeta library involved a method that used unique molecular identifiers. TCRdb used MiXCR to reprocess the PCR reads, holding one entry per CDR3 protein. The sample comprises about 230,000 distinct CDR3 sequences, roughly a tenth of which are singletons, and over 5.5% rests with the top ten. Germline V gene sequence: CDR1 MNHEY, CDR2 SMNVEV (reference sequence). V shed 7 bases and J 3 bases; nucleotides not matched to a gene: 5. The CDR3 runs 13 residues. A few counts support this clonotype.

The origin of this receptor is a human donor who donated a stem cell graft to a child with acute lymphoblastic leukemia. The chain employs TRBV27 and TRBJ1-1; 7 nucleotides match TRBD1. The material sequenced was PBMCs from the stem cell graft donor, taken from the stem cell graft. CDR3 sequence reads: CASKTGEYTEAFF. The CDR3 DNA reads TGTGCCAGCAAAACAGGGGAATACACTGAAGCTTTCTTT.